The present T cell receptor (beta chain) was sequenced within a study of shared clonotypes between healthy human individuals. In this sample, this clone turned up once. The antigen is undetermined. Unsorted PBMC samples were amplified in replicate PCRs containing roughly 290 ng DNA, tens of thousands of T cell genomes. Unsorted PBMC DNA was run through sequencing on ten immunoSEQ deep assay plates. Generated by immunoSEQ multiplex PCR, the TCRdb table keeps only in-frame clones and is missing some. The data hold about 470,000 clones, with about 76% observed a single time. Without sorting, samples used some 90 million PBMCs for genomic DNA. The study's findings and limits: The authors sampled blood alone, and tissue repertoires likely differ.

Germline-derived CDR1 and CDR2 are MDHEN and SYDVKM. CDR3 length: 16 amino acids. V lost 6 bases and J lost 5; bases outside the gene matches: 13. The sequenced material came from PBMCs. This TCR was sampled from a woman aged 40 to 50 in good health. Some clones in this sample may be carry-over from other donors' samples. V and J are TRBV28 and TRBJ2-1; 7 bases align to TRBD2. In DNA, the CDR3 is TGTGCCAGCAGCCCCTACGGAGCGGGAATCAACAATGAGCAGTTCTTC. Protein product: CASSPYGAGINNEQFF.